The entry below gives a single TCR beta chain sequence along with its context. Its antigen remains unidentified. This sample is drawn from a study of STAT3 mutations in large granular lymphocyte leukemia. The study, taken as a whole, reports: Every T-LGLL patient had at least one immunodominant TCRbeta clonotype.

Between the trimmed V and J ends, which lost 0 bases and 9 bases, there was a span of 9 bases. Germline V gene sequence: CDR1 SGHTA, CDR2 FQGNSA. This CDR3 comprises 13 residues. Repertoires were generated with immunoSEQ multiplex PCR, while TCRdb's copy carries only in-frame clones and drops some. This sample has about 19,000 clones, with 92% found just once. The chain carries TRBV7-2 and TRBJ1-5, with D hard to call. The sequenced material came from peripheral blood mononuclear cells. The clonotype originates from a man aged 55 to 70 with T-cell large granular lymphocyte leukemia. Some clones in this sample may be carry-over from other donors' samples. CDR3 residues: CASSLAGSRPQHF. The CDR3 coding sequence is TGTGCCAGCAGCTTAGCGGGGAGTAGGCCCCAGCATTTT.